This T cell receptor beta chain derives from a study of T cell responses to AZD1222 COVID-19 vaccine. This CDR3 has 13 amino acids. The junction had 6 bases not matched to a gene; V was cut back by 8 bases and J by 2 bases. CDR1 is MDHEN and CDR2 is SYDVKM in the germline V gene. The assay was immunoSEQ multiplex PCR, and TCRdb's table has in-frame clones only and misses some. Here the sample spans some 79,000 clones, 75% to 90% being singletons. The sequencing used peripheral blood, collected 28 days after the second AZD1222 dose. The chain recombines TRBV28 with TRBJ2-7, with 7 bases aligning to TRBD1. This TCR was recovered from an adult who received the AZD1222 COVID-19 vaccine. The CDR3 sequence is CASSKRGPYEQYF. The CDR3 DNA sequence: TGTGCCAGCTCTAAGAGGGGGCCCTACGAGCAGTACTTC.